This T cell receptor (beta chain) was sequenced during a study of T cell responses to AZD1222 COVID-19 vaccine (dated by TCRdb to the early 2020s). In the study overall: Because spike-specific TCR depth and breadth did not differ between the two schedules, AZD1222 recipients who got a second dose at roughly 4 weeks were pooled with those who got a second dose at roughly 12 weeks. TCR sequencing was performed for roughly 250 trial participants, of whom roughly 200 were given two doses of AZD1222 and around 26 were given two doses of MenACWY control vaccine. Trial participants were enrolled by age into subgroups of 18-55, 56-69 and 70-plus years, and roughly 150, 30 and 60 TCR-sequenced participants, respectively, were included in these subgroups. Study-wide findings and limitations: The whole spike protein was spanned by vaccine-associated CD4 TCRs, and dominant responses were seen in regions 160-218 and 743-854. Participants were mostly white British, with more females than males. The authors suggested clonal diversity may have been underestimated. Epitopes outside the regions mutated in the B.1.351 and B.1.1.7 variants were reportedly recognized by nearly half of the unique spike-specific TCRs. Because no samples from the day 14 peak response were available, repertoires could be characterized only after the peak T cell response. Spike-specific TCR breadth and depth rose significantly after two AZD1222 doses compared with day 0 and with MenACWY recipients. The 56-69-year group was small, and its depth increase did not reach significance, likely because of low power. Conclusions about previously exposed vaccinees were limited because only five to seven AZD1222 recipients were SARS-CoV-2 seropositive at baseline.

This clone showed up just once. No cognate antigen has been identified for it. No quality values exist for individual bases; no much larger clone is one base distant. The CDR3 regions of human TCRbeta chains were analyzed by immunosequencing. Regarding the original processing steps: Repertoire TCRs were checked for matches against a reference library of SARS-CoV-2-specific TCRs that had been generated using the MIRA antigen-specificity platform. Breadth meant the fraction of unique TCRs that were SARS-CoV-2-associated, whereas depth meant the fraction of total T cells that were SARS-CoV-2-associated. Using the MIRA data, every spike-specific TCR was mapped to the spike region that the TCR reacted to and assigned to either a CD4 or a CD8 class. Log10-transformed breadth and depth values were compared by one-way ANOVA with Sidak's multiple comparisons tests. TCRdb took over this immuneACCESS table, retaining in-frame rearrangements with V and J assigned. Such tables are incomplete; in checked studies, under half of the missing clones stem from an unresolved V gene, and the remainder is unexplained. The V and J calls and clone size come from that table; D and trimming were worked out from the DNA. In all, the sample holds approximately 140,000 clones, and 75% to 95% of those were seen once. The ten largest clones add up to approximately 1.5% of the sample.

Trimming accounts for 2 bases at V and 1 base at J, while the number of junction bases matched to no gene is 4. CDR1 SGHRS and CDR2 YFSETQ were looked up in the germline V gene. Its CDR3 holds 15 amino acids, cysteine through phenylalanine. Only the CDR3 portion is preserved as DNA: 45 bases, with reading frame beginning at the first base. The time point tag for this specimen amounts to: baseline before first vaccination. Samples from vaccinated people were obtained from the UK trials COV001 and COV002, which included a single-blind randomized controlled phase 2/3 trial of AZD1222 (ChAdOx1 nCoV-19) in healthy adults. For TCRbeta chain sequencing, PBMC samples were collected from trial participants at day 0 and at day 28 after the second dose.

Here the chain combines TRBV5-1 and TRBJ2-7; 9 bases in the junction line up with TRBD1. This clonotype originated in an adult in good health. The sample here was peripheral blood, taken on day 0 of AZD1222 vaccination. The CDR3 amino acid sequence is: CASSLGGTGSYEQYF. The DNA is as follows: TGCGCCAGCAGCTTAGGGGGGACAGGGTCCTACGAGCAGTACTTC.